The 25 T cell receptor beta chains presented below share a single source sample, sequenced in a study of CD8 T cells in Susac syndrome. Random hexamers were used to reverse transcribe the RNA input (about 0.5 to 1 ug). TCRdb processed the immunoSEQ multiplex PCR reads anew with MiXCR; each CDR3 protein has one entry. The sample lists 150,000 to 160,000 distinct CDR3 sequences, about 94% occurring once. Material: CD8+ T cells from PBMCs. The receptor set was obtained from a human donor with multiple sclerosis.

This clonotype was seen only once. This chain uses TRBV10-3 with TRBJ1-5; D is ambiguous. CDR1 is ENHRY, CDR2 SYGVKD, per germline. The CDR3 loop spans 15 amino acids. The V end was cut by 0 bases, the J end by 2 bases, with 8 bases between. CDR3 coding DNA: TGTGCCATCAGTGAGTCCGGACTTGGCAATCAGCCCCAGCATTTT. Translating gives CAISESGLGNQPQHF.

The V gene is TRBV30, the J gene TRBJ2-7, with D possibly being TRBD2 (6 bases). The CDR3 covers 14 residues. Germline assignment: CDR1 GTSNPN and CDR2 SVGIG (reference sequence). Trimming shortened V by 1 base and J by 6 bases, and 16 bases separated the two germline ends. The CDR3 sequence is CAWSGTNHRGEQYF. For the CDR3, the DNA is TGTGCCTGGAGTGGGACTAACCATCGGGGCGAGCAGTACTTC.

This clonotype was detected only once. This rearrangement joins TRBV20-1 to TRBJ1-1; D is undetermined. This CDR3 comprises 11 residues. V lost 8 bases and J 8 bases, leaving 15 bases between the germline ends. The germline V gene has CDR1 DFQATT and CDR2 SNEGSKA (reference sequence). CDR3 nucleotides: TGCAGTCACTCACCTCGGGAAGAAGCTTTCTTT. Amino acid sequence: CSHSPREEAFF.

This sequence joins TRBV30 and TRBJ1-2, with D unclear. V shed 0 bases and J shed 2 bases, with 13 bases lying between them. Germline V CDR1 and CDR2: GTSNPN, SVGIG (reference sequence). The CDR3 is 15 residues long. CDR3 coding DNA: TGTGCCTGGAGTGTACTTACTGTTAGGAACTATGGCTACACCTTC. It codes for CAWSVLTVRNYGYTF.

The chain employs TRBV15 and TRBJ2-3, with D possibly being TRBD1 or TRBD2 (7 bases each). CDR1 is LNHNV and CDR2 is YYDKDF in the germline V gene (reference sequence). V was clipped by 6 bases and J by 4 bases, with 14 bases between them. There are 14 residues in the CDR3. The CDR3 loop is CATRGEGAADTQYF. The DNA of the CDR3 is TGTGCCACCAGGGGGGAGGGGGCTGCAGATACGCAGTATTTT.

V and J are TRBV2 and TRBJ1-2, with D uncertain. V was cut by 7 bases and J by 5 bases, with 14 bases left in between. CDR1 and CDR2 (germline): SNHLY, FYNNEI. This CDR3 is 13 amino acids long. As DNA, the CDR3 is TGTGCCAGCACCGAGGGAGGGAGGTATGGCTACACCTTC. It is translated as CASTEGGRYGYTF.

This chain links TRBV27 with TRBJ2-3, with TRBD1 matching 9 bases. Germline V gene sequence: CDR1 MNHEY, CDR2 SMNVEV (reference sequence). J lost 3 bases, V lost 2 bases, and 3 bases had no gene match. The CDR3 consists of 15 residues. The CDR3 loop is CASSLGTGITDTQYF. The CDR3 DNA sequence: TGTGCCAGCAGTTTAGGGACAGGGATAACAGATACGCAGTATTTT.

V usage is TRBV30 and J usage is TRBJ1-1; 7 bases agree with TRBD1. V dropped 8 bases and J dropped 4; count of bases not matched to a gene: 4. The CDR3 has 11 amino acids. Germline CDR1 reads GTSNPN; CDR2 reads SVGIG (reference sequence). CDR3 bases: TGTGCCGGTGACAGGGTCACTGAAGCTTTCTTT. It codes for CAGDRVTEAFF.

The chain uses TRBV4-3 and TRBJ2-1; D may be TRBD2 (5 bases). V gave up 0 bases and J gave up 4 bases, with 13 bases separating them. The CDR3 has 16 residues. Germline-derived CDR1 and CDR2 are LGHNA and YSLEER. The CDR3 reads CASSQDLGESYNEQFF. The CDR3 DNA reads as TGCGCCAGCAGCCAAGATCTCGGGGAGTCATACAATGAGCAGTTCTTC.

V and J are TRBV27 and TRBJ2-5; TRBD2 aligns across 11 bases. The CDR3 length is 15 residues. V shed 9 bases, J shed 5 bases, and the junction held 11 bases outside the gene matches. Germline V CDR1 and CDR2: MNHEY, SMNVEV (reference sequence). The CDR3 protein is CASTFSGGAYETQYF. In nucleotides, the CDR3 is TGTGCCAGTACATTTAGCGGGGGGGCCTATGAGACCCAGTACTTC.

The gene calls are TRBV9 and TRBJ2-7; 8 bases match TRBD2. This CDR3 contains 15 residues. Looked up from germline, CDR1 is SGDLS and CDR2 is YYNGEE. The ends lost 4 bases at V and 3 bases at J; junction bases unmatched: 9. The CDR3 coding sequence is TGTGCCAGCAGCCCCAGCGGGAGAGCCGACTACGAGCAGTACTTC. Its protein is CASSPSGRADYEQYF.

The chain uses TRBV9 and TRBJ1-6; 7 bases line up with TRBD1. This CDR3 is built from 17 residues. The junction had 17 bases not matched to a gene; V was cut back by 4 bases and J by 10 bases. The germline CDR1 and CDR2 sequences are SGDLS and YYNGEE. The CDR3, as DNA: TGTGCCAGCAGCCCCAATTATAAGACAGGGAGGAGATCACCCCTCCACTTT. Its translation is CASSPNYKTGRRSPLHF.

On this clonotype: At one end, the junction sequence differs from germline, possibly due to a read error. The CDR3 spells CASSDALSGGEDF. CDR3 nucleotides: TGTGCCAGCAGCGACGCGTTAAGCGGGGGCGAGGACTTC. This chain connects TRBV7-9 to TRBJ2-7, with 8 bases matching TRBD2. The germline V gene has CDR1 SEHNR and CDR2 FQNEAQ (reference sequence). This CDR3 has 13 amino acids.

The chain is built from TRBV4-2 and TRBJ2-1, with a weak D call TRBD2 (6 bases). There are 13 residues in the CDR3. V was shortened by 1 base and J by 7 bases, with 8 bases between the two germline ends. CDR1 is LGHNA and CDR2 is YNFKEQ in the germline V gene. CDR3 DNA sequence: TGTGCCAGCAGCCAAGTCAGCGGGAATGAGCAGTTCTTC. Amino acid sequence: CASSQVSGNEQFF.

V is TRBV9 and J is TRBJ2-2, with TRBD1 matching over 9 bases. Germline V CDR1 and CDR2: SGDLS, YYNGEE. The CDR3 totals 16 residues. V shed 3 bases, J shed 3 bases, and the junction held 6 bases outside the gene matches. In DNA form, the CDR3 reads TGTGCCAGCAGCGAAAACCGGGACAGGGACACCGGGGAGCTGTTTTTT. Protein: CASSENRDRDTGELFF.

The chain employs TRBV13 and TRBJ2-1; D perhaps matches TRBD2 (5 bases). The CDR3 covers 13 residues. CDR1 is PRHDT and CDR2 is FYEKMQ in the germline V gene (reference sequence). V was clipped by 10 bases and J by 4 bases, with 14 bases between them. DNA for the CDR3: TGTGCCACCCGGGCCTCGGGGTACAATGAGCAGTTCTTC. It specifies CATRASGYNEQFF.

The chain combines TRBV29-1 with TRBJ2-1; maybe TRBD2 (5 bases). Germline V gives CDR1 SQVTM, CDR2 ANQGSEA. V lost 6 bases and J 8 bases, leaving 17 bases between the germline ends. The CDR3 is 13 amino acids. In DNA, the CDR3 is TGCAGCGTCTTCGGGATGCAAAGGGATGAGCAGTTCTTC. Translating it yields CSVFGMQRDEQFF.

The CDR3 here is CSARDVGGVKNIQYF. CDR3 coding DNA: TGCAGTGCTAGAGATGTGGGGGGTGTCAAAAACATTCAGTACTTC. The rearrangement joins TRBV20-1 to TRBJ2-4; D is perhaps TRBD2 (6 bases). CDR3 size: 15 residues. Looked up from germline, CDR1 is DFQATT and CDR2 is SNEGSKA (reference sequence). V lost 0 bases and J lost 3, with 12 bases in between.

The chain carries TRBV20-1 and TRBJ1-1; D is unclear. The CDR3 is 13 residues long. V lost 0 bases, J lost 4 bases, and 9 bases lay in between. Per germline, CDR1 DFQATT and CDR2 SNEGSKA (reference sequence). The CDR3 reads CSARDRKGTEAFF. As DNA, the CDR3 is TGCAGTGCTAGAGATCGGAAGGGCACTGAAGCTTTCTTT.

The rearrangement uses TRBV19 and TRBJ2-1, with D perhaps TRBD1 or TRBD2 (5 bases each). The germline CDR1 and CDR2 sequences are LNHDA and SQIVND (reference sequence). The CDR3 covers 14 residues. The CDR3 DNA follows: TGTGCTACAAGACAGTCGGGGACCTACAATGAGCAGTTCTTC. Its translation: CATRQSGTYNEQFF.

The chain couples TRBV15 to TRBJ2-6; unclear D gene. Trimming cost V 2 bases and J 4 bases, with 18 bases left between them. Per the germline V gene, CDR1 is LNHNV and CDR2 is YYDKDF (reference sequence). The CDR3 has 18 amino acids. The CDR3 DNA sequence: TGTGCCACCAGCAGACTCACGGGCGCTCACCGGGGGGCCAACGTCCTGACTTTC. Amino acids: CATSRLTGAHRGANVLTF.

The rearrangement joins TRBV9 to TRBJ2-3; D is possibly TRBD2 (5 bases). Per germline, CDR1 SGDLS and CDR2 YYNGEE. The CDR3 consists of 14 residues. V lost 0 bases and J 5 bases, leaving 10 bases between the germline ends. CDR3 DNA sequence: TGTGCCAGCAGCGTAGCGGGGTTGGAAGATACGCAGTATTTT. Residues: CASSVAGLEDTQYF. Drawing the rest from reference TRBV9 and TRBJ2-3, the complete variable domain is DSGVTQTPKHLITATGQRVTLRCSPRSGDLSVYWYQQSLDQGLQFLIQYYNGEERAKGNILERFSAQQFPDLHSELNLSSLELGDSALYFCASSVAGLEDTQYFGPGTRLTVL.

DNA for the CDR3: TGTGCCAGCAGACCCGAGGGTCCTCGGGGGCAGTTCTTC. The encoded protein is CASRPEGPRGQFF. The rearrangement joins TRBV7-9 to TRBJ2-1; D is possibly TRBD2 (5 bases). V was trimmed by 6 bases and J by 12 bases, leaving 18 bases between them. In germline, CDR1 is SEHNR, CDR2 FQNEAQ (reference sequence). This CDR3 comprises 13 residues.

This rearrangement joins TRBV2 to TRBJ2-7, with D uncertain. Trimming removed 6 bases from V and 4 bases from J, with 13 bases in between. Germline CDR1 reads SNHLY; CDR2 reads FYNNEI. CDR3 size: 13 residues. The CDR3 loop is CASRQRPVYEQYF. CDR3 coding DNA: TGTGCCAGCAGACAGCGCCCGGTGTACGAGCAGTACTTC.

The J gene is TRBJ2-3, the V gene TRBV27; a possible D gene is TRBD1 (5 bases). The germline gives CDR1 MNHEY, CDR2 SMNVEV (reference sequence). The length of the CDR3 is 13 residues. Trimming cost V 3 bases and J 13 bases, with 17 bases left between them. CDR3 nucleotide sequence: TGTGCCAGCAGTTTCCCGACTCGGATACAGGAGTATTTT. Its translation is CASSFPTRIQEYF.